The clone carrying this TCR beta chain has only a few counts. The antigen is undetermined. The record originates from a study of T cells in Graves' hyperthyroidism and ophthalmopathy. As for the study in general: Initial diagnosis, before any treatment, was when peripheral blood was collected.

Researchers barred patients who had uncontrolled infection, other autoimmune disease, pregnancy or lactation. RNA transcripts were the template for amplifying TCR beta CDR3 regions. TCR CDR3 underwent first-round RT-PCR with the HTBI primer set. Using its own MiXCR run on the multiplex PCR reads, TCRdb lists one record per CDR3 protein. This table has approximately 610,000 distinct CDR3 sequences, roughly 14% appearing once. CDR3 length equals 19 residues. Trimming cost V 4 bases and J 4 bases, with 28 bases left between them. Germline-derived CDR1 and CDR2 are MNHEY and SVGEGT. Points from the study as a whole: The model predicted ophthalmopathy a median roughly six months before onset. Most clonotypes expanded in the thyroid (above 0.001) were also present in blood.

The TCR was taken from a woman aged 40-49 years with Graves' ophthalmopathy. Material for sequencing was blood. The V call is TRBV6-2 or TRBV6-3, the J call TRBJ1-1; tentative D call: TRBD1 (6 bases). CDR3 bases: TGTGCCAGCAGTTCTCGACTTCGACGGACAGCCGCTCTGAGCACTGAAGCTTTCTTT. Its protein product is CASSSRLRRTAALSTEAFF.